The present T cell receptor beta chain was sequenced within a study of memory CD4+ T cells and cytomegalovirus serostatus. V lost 4 bases and J lost 0, with 4 bases in between. CDR1 is SGHDT, CDR2 YYEEEE, per germline. The CDR3 runs 12 residues. Single viable CD3+CD4+CD8-CD45RO+ cells were sorted as the memory CD4+ T cells. TCRdb's copy holds only in-frame clones and misses some; the assay was immunoSEQ multiplex PCR. This sample has approximately 61,000 clones; around four fifths occur once, and the top ten carry roughly 0.95%. Input material: memory CD4+ T cells from blood. This clonotype was sampled from an adult in good health and CMV-seronegative. This chain uses TRBV5-6 with TRBJ1-2; no clear D. The CDR3 here is CASSQPNYGYTF. CDR3 DNA sequence: TGTGCCAGCAGCCAACCTAACTATGGCTACACCTTC.